The 9 T cell receptor beta chains presented below share a single source sample, sequenced in a study of T cell responses to AZD1222 COVID-19 vaccine. TCRdb keeps only in-frame clones here, not all; method: immunoSEQ multiplex PCR. Of 90,000 to 95,000 clones in the sample, around 90% were seen once. The sequences come from peripheral blood, collected on day 0 of AZD1222 vaccination. The receptor source for this set is an adult in good health.

The rearrangement joins TRBV6-4 to TRBJ2-1; TRBD1 agrees at 7 bases. The J segment lost 4 bases and the V segment lost 2 bases, leaving 2 bases of the junction unmatched. The CDR3 is 14 residues long. The V gene's germline CDR1 is MRHNA and CDR2 SNTAGT. The CDR3 DNA reads TGTGCCAGCAGTGACGGGACAGAGTACAATGAGCAGTTCTTC. It codes for CASSDGTEYNEQFF.

The rearrangement links TRBV7-2 to TRBJ2-2; D could derive from TRBD1 or TRBD2 (6 bases each). The CDR3 totals 17 residues. Deletions cut 5 bases from V and 5 bases from J, with 21 bases between. CDR1 is SGHTA and CDR2 is FQGNSA in the germline V gene. CDR3 in amino acids: CASSLEAWGARTGELFF. In nucleotides, the CDR3 is TGTGCCAGCAGCCTCGAGGCGTGGGGGGCGAGGACCGGGGAGCTGTTTTTT.

The J gene is TRBJ2-7, the V gene TRBV3-1 (or the pseudogene TRBV3-2), with D tentatively TRBD1 or TRBD2 (5 bases each). Trimming pared 5 bases from V and 6 bases from J, leaving 17 bases between. Germline V gives CDR1 LGHDT, CDR2 YNNKEL (reference sequence). The CDR3 consists of 14 residues. The CDR3 bases are TGTGCCAGCAGCTCGCTTACTCCAGGGAGCGAGCAGTACTTC. Amino acids: CASSSLTPGSEQYF.

The chain recombines TRBV28 with TRBJ1-2, with D hard to call. This CDR3 has 15 amino acids. Germline V lookup: CDR1 MDHEN, CDR2 SYDVKM. The chain's CDR3 is CGSANRENSLYGYTF. The DNA of the CDR3 is TGTGGCTCGGCCAACCGGGAAAACAGTCTCTATGGCTACACCTTC.

The V call is TRBV6-5, the J call TRBJ1-1; D is unresolved. The V end was cut by 7 bases, the J end by 1 base, with 4 bases between. This CDR3 contains 11 residues. Germline assignment: CDR1 MNHEY and CDR2 SVGAGI. As DNA, the CDR3 is TGTGCCAGCACCCGGAACACTGAAGCTTTCTTT. This codes for CASTRNTEAFF.

The chain employs TRBV27 and TRBJ1-2, with TRBD1 matching 8 bases. V gave up 1 base and J gave up 3 bases; unmatched junction bases: 10. The CDR3 loop spans 17 amino acids. Germline CDR1 is MNHEY and CDR2 is SMNVEV (reference sequence). The CDR3 is CASSLFPGGSTDYGYTF. The CDR3 nucleotides are TGTGCCAGCAGTTTATTTCCAGGGGGCAGCACCGACTATGGCTACACCTTC.

V and J are TRBV16 and TRBJ1-5, with 9 positions matching TRBD1. The CDR3 runs to 18 residues. The germline gives CDR1 KGHSY, CDR2 FQNENV. With V trimmed by 1 base and J by 3 bases, 10 bases remained unmatched. This chain's CDR3 is CASSQFLGQGKSNQPQHF. The CDR3 DNA reads TGTGCCAGCAGCCAATTTCTTGGACAGGGGAAATCCAATCAGCCCCAGCATTTT.

Concerning this clone: This sample also contains other DNA sequences that code for the same CDR3. This sequence joins TRBV2 and TRBJ1-2; a possible D gene is TRBD1 (5 bases). The CDR3 covers 12 residues. The V end lost 4 bases, the J end lost 8 bases, and 11 bases lay between the germline ends. Looked up from germline, CDR1 is SNHLY and CDR2 is FYNNEI. The CDR3 DNA is TGTGCCAGCAGTGGAGAGGGGTACGGCTACACCTTC. Translated: CASSGEGYGYTF.

V usage is TRBV5-8 and J usage is TRBJ1-2, with D unresolved. Germline assignment: CDR1 SGHTS and CDR2 YDEGEE. Trimming pared 0 bases from V and 7 bases from J, leaving 22 bases between. This CDR3 is 17 amino acids long. CDR3: CASSLEARPMPVLGYTF. CDR3 in DNA: TGTGCCAGCAGCTTGGAGGCCAGACCAATGCCTGTTCTTGGCTACACCTTC. Full variable domain (missing parts from reference TRBV5-8 and TRBJ1-2): EAGVTQSPTHLIKTRGQQATLRCSPISGHTSVYWYQQALGLGLQFLLWYDEGEERNRGNFPPRFSGRQFPNYSSELNVNALELEDSALYLCASSLEARPMPVLGYTFGSGTRLTVV.